This T cell receptor (beta chain) was identified during a study of cytomegalovirus exposure and HLA in healthy donors (dated by TCRdb to about 2017). For the wider study: According to an earlier analysis of around 600 of the donors, 150 million to 200 million T cells yielded 100 million or so unique TCR beta sequences and around 300 Gb of sequence data. A later analysis re-examined previously published TCR beta repertoires from 610 or so donors and added high-resolution HLA genotyping to investigate patterns of TCR occurrence. In the later analysis, no new phenotypic data were used to find candidate immune exposures; instead, reliance was placed on TCR beta sequences and their occurrence across donors. Among 398 genotyped donors of the cohort, an average of around 240,000 unique TCR beta nucleotide sequences were sequenced per donor, around a sixth of them non-productive. Of the approximately 400 genotyped donors, 75% to 85% were placed in the genetic ancestry cluster associated with self-reported Caucasian donors. The study profiled the T cell repertoires of approximately 700 subjects by immunosequencing and related them to cytomegalovirus serostatus. Roughly five DR-DQ haplotypes were handled as single units for association and clustering, since linkage in the cohort was strong. The study combined high-throughput TCR immunosequencing, statistical association of individual TCRs with disease status, and machine learning to predict cytomegalovirus infection status. All discovery cohort repertoires had been generated on a single sequencing platform. The study was designed to test whether signatures of past pathogen exposure could be identified by cataloging public T cell receptors. A later genetic analysis used genome-wide SNP genotypes for about three fifths of the 666 donors, treating that subset as a discovery cohort. Both class I and class II loci were covered by HLA typing, at four-digit resolution. Along with the approximately 620-subject first cohort, a separate validation cohort of around 110 different subjects was used. An early release that covered about 640 HLA-typed donors contained about 290 gigabases of sequencing data and some 87 million unique TCR sequences. Donor age, sex, ethnicity and CMV serostatus were compiled alongside the repertoire data. Typing coverage varied by locus: roughly 620-640 donors for A, B, C, DRB1 and DQB1; about 520 for DQA1; approximately 570 for DPA1; under 490 for DPB1. An earlier analysis of about 620 of the donors applied high-throughput TCR beta sequencing to assess whether each TCR beta V gene segment acted as functional or pseudogenic. Results the study describes overall, beyond this receptor: In a later analysis, TCR association rates were found to vary across HLA loci, with the most associated TCRs seen for DRB1 alleles and the fewest for HLA-C alleles. In vitro tests confirmed that three of the cytomegalovirus-associated TCR beta chains recognize cytomegalovirus antigens. In a later analysis, HLA-associated TCR beta chains were found to be more clonally expanded and to have lower generation probabilities than equally common non-associated chains. The authors suggested that the approach could potentially be generalized to other disease states and immunological phenotypes. Because HLA typing was unavailable for some donors at each locus, only the typed subset was used in association tests. CMV serostatus was the only immune exposure information available for the cohort. Most TCR sequences were observed very rarely across donors, whereas some public TCRs were present in many individuals. When HLA alleles, especially DR and DQ, strongly co-occurred, attributing TCR associations to individual alleles was difficult. Because the 87-base-pair reads could not distinguish some IMGT-functional V segments, including TRBV6-2 and TRBV6-3, those segments were excluded. The classifier was reported to diagnose cytomegalovirus status with high specificity and sensitivity in both the original and validation cohorts. Presence/absence analyses assumed roughly uniform sequencing depth across donors, an assumption that may not hold. In this cohort, only TCR beta chains were sequenced, and detectable features were limited by the absence of alpha or paired-chain data. Most CMV-associated TCR beta chains appeared to be HLA-restricted in a later analysis, and the HLA associations seemed to be driven largely by CMV exposure. A further reported finding was that TCR beta sequences accurately predicted the HLA-A and HLA-B alleles for most subjects in the first cohort. In an earlier analysis of about 550 of the donors, most TCR beta V segments were observed in productive rearrangements about 87% or about 30% of the time, broadly matching IMGT annotations. About 15 rarely observed V segments, including chromosome 9 orphons, were excluded from the earlier analysis of about 500 of the donors because counts were too low. V-gene and J-gene trimming of TCR beta chains was associated with a missense DCLRE1C variant in a later genetic analysis, and the association was replicated in an independent cohort. Linkage disequilibrium might explain the correlated functional status among segregating V segments, but an unknown experimental factor could not be excluded. In the study, roughly 160 TCR beta chains were listed as associated with cytomegalovirus. Several of the top co-occurrence clusters appeared to be linked to parvovirus B19, influenza, CMV and Epstein-Barr virus, according to a later analysis. Specific HLA alleles were associated with 15,000 to 20,000 TCR beta sequences at a false discovery rate of 0.05 in a later analysis. A cluster of highly shared sequence variants was judged likely to be a technical artifact of the sequencing pipeline. According to a later genetic analysis, donors in an Asian-associated ancestry cluster had fewer N-insertions in productive TCRs than the roughly 700-donor mean.

The cohort comprised some 680 healthy bone marrow donors. All cohort members were sampled while nominally healthy, although unrecorded immune exposures were likely present. The donor tested CMV seropositive, placing the donor among the approximately 290 seropositive members of the cohort. A peripheral blood sample was collected from each donor, and TCR beta sequencing was performed on peripheral blood mononuclear cells. The Qiagen DNeasy Blood Extraction Kit was used to extract genomic DNA from the blood cell samples. The sample holds a few counts of this clone. Its recognized antigen is unknown. Per-base qualities were not stored, and no clone one base away is much larger. The library came from the immunoSEQ multiplex PCR assay. A mixture of 60 forward primers for TCR Vbeta segments and 13 reverse primers for TCR Jbeta segments was used in the multiplex PCR. The CDR3 region of rearranged TCR beta genes was amplified from genomic DNA with a multiplex PCR assay. The amplified TCR beta libraries were sequenced on the Illumina HiSeq System as 87-base-pair reads. For the original study's pipeline: In a later analysis, about 80 million unique TCR beta chains were counted across the 690 or so repertoires, and around 11 million of these chains were shared by at least two donors. Raw reads were error-corrected and collapsed into unique sequences with a nearest-neighbor algorithm that merged closely related sequences to remove PCR and sequencing errors. To assign V, D and J gene segments, CDR3 sequences were aligned to IMGT reference sequences. For a sequence to be retained, a match of at least six nucleotides was required to both a V gene segment and a J gene segment. A rearrangement counted as productive if the CDR3 had no stop codons and remained in frame with V and J, and every other rearrangement counted as non-productive. CDR3 was defined by IMGT convention, running from the second conserved V-encoded cysteine to the conserved J-encoded phenylalanine. The earlier analysis of some 580 of the donors excluded any sequence lacking an unambiguous match to a single V gene segment. In an earlier analysis of several hundred of the donors, a V segment was called functional when productive rearrangements were above 56.7%, and segregating when the standard deviation between donors exceeded 5%. A statistical classification framework was built to diagnose cytomegalovirus status from the catalog of TCR beta chain sequences. In a later analysis, TCR nucleotide sequences were compared against IMGT/GENE-DB human TR gene sequences so that V and J genes could be assigned. A later analysis assigned CDR3 sequences and most-parsimonious VDJ recombination scenarios with the TCRdist pipeline. A later analysis defined each TCR beta chain by its CDR3 amino acid sequence plus V-gene family, and excluded reads lacking a unique V-gene family. As a way to deal with suspected cross-contamination and a sequencing artifact, a later analysis dropped approximately 590 nucleotide sequences that were highly shared and had low generation probability. A later analysis calculated a clonal expansion index for each public chain from normalized within-repertoire ranks of inferred template counts. A later analysis computed generation probabilities with a VDJ recombination model fitted to out-of-frame rearrangements, and checked the results against IGoR. A later analysis scored TCR-TCR, TCR-HLA and TCR-CMV co-occurrence with hypergeometric tests, applying a repertoire-size bias correction to TCR pairs. A later analysis estimated false discovery rates by permuting HLA or CMV assignments 20 times. A later analysis grouped co-occurring TCRs with DBSCAN, adding TCRdist sequence similarity when clustering within HLA-allele-positive subsets. For co-occurrence clustering, repertoires with fewer than 30,000 or more than 120,000 public chains were excluded, along with roughly 5 repertoires with anomalous nucleotide sharing. TCRdb provides this immuneACCESS table in a form limited to in-frame rearrangements. Some clones are lacking; in checked studies, under half of them reflect an unresolved V gene, and why the rest are absent is not known. From that table come the V and J calls and clone size; the DNA was used to work out D and trimming. In all, the sample holds roughly 120,000 clones, and 6.5% to 9.5% of those were seen once. Approximately 6.4% of the sample is held by the ten biggest clonotypes.

Counted from cysteine to phenylalanine, this CDR3 has 19 amino acids. The DNA shown is the 57-base CDR3, in frame from base 1. For CDR1 and CDR2, the germline V gene lists MGHRA and YSYEKL. V is clipped by 1 base and J by 7 bases, and the sequence between their germline boundaries is 25 bases long. The rearranged chain carries TRBV4-1 and TRBJ1-4; matching of 5 bases hints at TRBD1 as the D gene. Sequencing was carried out using PBMCs. The sequence was obtained from a woman in her forties in good health and CMV-seropositive. The CDR3 corresponds to CASSQAPSREGNVGEKLFF. The nucleotides read TGCGCCAGCAGCCAAGCTCCATCCAGGGAGGGGAACGTAGGTGAAAAACTGTTTTTT.